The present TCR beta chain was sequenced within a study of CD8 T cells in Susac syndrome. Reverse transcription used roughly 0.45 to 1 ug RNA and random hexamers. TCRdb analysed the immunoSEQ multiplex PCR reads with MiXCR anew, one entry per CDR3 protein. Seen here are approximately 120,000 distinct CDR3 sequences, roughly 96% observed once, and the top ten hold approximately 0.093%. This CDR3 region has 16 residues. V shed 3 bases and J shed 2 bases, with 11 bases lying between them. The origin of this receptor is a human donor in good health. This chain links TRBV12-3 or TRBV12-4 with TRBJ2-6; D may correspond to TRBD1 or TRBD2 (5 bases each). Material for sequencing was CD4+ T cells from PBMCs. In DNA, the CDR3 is TGTGCCAGCAGTTTTCGGGGCCTCCCTGGGGCCAACGTCCTGACTTTC. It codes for CASSFRGLPGANVLTF.